These 28 T cell receptor beta chains share one sample of origin, sequenced in a study of identical twins. TCRdb passed the 5' RACE reads through MiXCR, listing each CDR3 protein once. Here the sample spans around 490,000 distinct CDR3 sequences, approximately 20% being singletons. Separately, the same data were catalogued under a study of yellow fever vaccine responses in identical twins.

Sequencing was performed on CD4+ T cells sorted from blood. The receptors come from a woman aged 18-29 years in good health.

This clonotype has a handful of counts. J is TRBJ1-1 and V is TRBV11-2; D gene ambiguous. V was shortened by 2 bases and J by 3 bases, with 10 bases between the two germline ends. The length of the CDR3 is 14 residues. CDR1 is SGHAT, CDR2 FQNNGV, per germline. CDR3 in DNA: TGTGCCAGCAGCTTACAGCAAGGGTACACTGAAGCTTTCTTT. As protein: CASSLQQGYTEAFF.

This clonotype appeared a few times. The chain carries TRBV20-1 and TRBJ2-7, with D possibly being TRBD1 or TRBD2 (5 bases each). The CDR3 runs to 16 residues. Trimming took 0 bases from V and 5 from J, leaving 20 bases between them. Germline loops: CDR1 DFQATT, CDR2 SNEGSKA (reference sequence). CDR3 in amino acids: CSARDGGRTSSNEQYF. Here the CDR3 DNA reads TGCAGTGCTAGAGATGGAGGCAGGACAAGTTCTAACGAGCAGTACTTC.

This clonotype was observed a handful of times. The chain combines TRBV24-1 with TRBJ2-1; maybe TRBD2 (5 bases). The CDR3 spans 13 residues. The germline V gene encodes CDR1 KGHDR and CDR2 SFDVKD. V shed 2 bases and J shed 9 bases, with 10 bases lying between them. This CDR3 reads CATSDSGTIEQFF. The CDR3 nucleotides read TGTGCCACCAGTGATTCGGGAACGATTGAGCAGTTCTTC.

This clonotype was picked up a small number of times. The genes are TRBV10-3 and TRBJ2-3; D possibly uses TRBD1 or TRBD2 (5 bases each). Germline V gene sequence: CDR1 ENHRY, CDR2 SYGVKD. The CDR3 is 14 amino acids. Trimming removed 10 bases from V and 1 base from J, with 15 bases in between. The chain's CDR3 is CATRDRYGTDTQYF. Written as DNA, the CDR3 is TGTGCCACCCGGGACCGCTACGGCACAGATACGCAGTATTTT.

The sample holds a few counts of this clonotype. The chain employs TRBV28 and TRBJ2-6; D ambiguous. CDR3 length: 14 residues. Trimming left V 3 bases short and J 1 base short, with 4 bases between. The germline gives CDR1 MDHEN, CDR2 SYDVKM. For the CDR3, the DNA is TGTGCCAGCAGTTTGGTGTCTGGGGCCAACGTCCTGACTTTC. As protein: CASSLVSGANVLTF.

The V call is TRBV9, the J call TRBJ2-5; D unresolved. The germline V and J ends were trimmed by 0 bases and 5 bases, with 8 bases remaining between them. The CDR3 length is 13 residues. In germline, CDR1 is SGDLS, CDR2 YYNGEE. For the CDR3, the DNA is TGTGCCAGCAGCGTAGAAGGGTTGGAGACCCAGTACTTC. It encodes CASSVEGLETQYF.

This clonotype was observed a few times. The V gene is TRBV5-1, the J gene TRBJ2-3; TRBD1 agrees at 7 bases. V lost 4 bases to trimming and J lost 2 bases; unmatched junction nucleotides: 7. In germline, CDR1 is SGHRS, CDR2 YFSETQ. The CDR3 loop spans 15 amino acids. The CDR3 bases are TGCGCCAGCAGCCCGGGACAGCCTTTCACAGATACGCAGTATTTT. It translates to CASSPGQPFTDTQYF.

The chain joins TRBV5-1 to TRBJ2-6; 8 bases fit TRBD2. This CDR3 region has 16 residues. Germline V lookup: CDR1 SGHRS, CDR2 YFSETQ. V lost 9 bases to trimming and J lost 0 bases; unmatched junction nucleotides: 8. CDR3: CATGLGMTSGANVLTF. The CDR3, as DNA: TGCGCCACGGGACTAGGGATGACCTCTGGGGCCAACGTCCTGACTTTC.

V and J are TRBV23-1 and TRBJ2-7; D is perhaps TRBD1 or TRBD2 (5 bases each). TRBV23-1 counts as an open reading frame of uncertain function. Trimming pared 0 bases from V and 4 bases from J, leaving 13 bases between. CDR3 length equals 15 residues. The CDR3 sequence: CASSQSRTRLYEQYV. CDR3 DNA: TGCGCCAGCAGTCAATCTCGGACAAGACTATACGAGCAGTACGTC.

This sequence joins TRBV28 and TRBJ2-7; D is unresolved. V was cut by 6 bases and J by 5 bases, with 14 bases left in between. This CDR3 spans 13 amino acids. Germline assignment: CDR1 MDHEN and CDR2 SYDVKM. CDR3 sequence (DNA): TGTGCCAGCAGCTGGGTCGAGTTCAACGAGCAGTACTTC. Its protein product is CASSWVEFNEQYF.

The chain recombines TRBV10-1 with TRBJ2-1; 7 bases match TRBD2. Germline V gene lookup returns CDR1 WNHNN and CDR2 SYGVQD (reference sequence). The CDR3 has 14 residues. Trimming took 3 bases from V and 7 from J; bases not matched to a gene: 6. The CDR3 is CASSDGRRKNEQFF. The CDR3 nucleotides are TGCGCCAGCAGTGACGGGAGGCGGAAGAATGAGCAGTTCTTC.

This clonotype was detected only a few times. The genes are TRBV6-2 or TRBV6-3 and TRBJ2-1; 8 nucleotides align to TRBD1. The length of the CDR3 is 14 residues. Losses at the gene ends were 7 bases for V and 9 bases for J; bases not matched to a gene: 11. Per the germline V gene, CDR1 is MNHEY and CDR2 is SVGEGT. The CDR3 coding sequence is TGTGCCAGCATCCAGACAGGGGTTAAGAGTGAGCAGTTCTTC. This gives the protein CASIQTGVKSEQFF.

The J gene is TRBJ2-4, the V gene TRBV20-1, with a weak D call TRBD2 (6 bases). The CDR3 loop spans 13 amino acids. Looked up from germline, CDR1 is DFQATT and CDR2 is SNEGSKA (reference sequence). Trimming shortened V by 5 bases and J by 7 bases, and 15 bases separated the two germline ends. The CDR3 sequence: CSAYNRGNNIQYF. For the CDR3, the DNA is TGCAGTGCTTATAATCGGGGGAACAACATTCAGTACTTC.

The chain has TRBV3-1 and TRBJ1-1; D unclear. This CDR3 has 12 residues. With 7 bases removed from V and 1 base from J, the gap between germline ends came to 7 bases. Germline V gives CDR1 LGHDT, CDR2 YNNKEL (reference sequence). CDR3 residues: CASNSPNTEAFF. CDR3 nucleotide sequence: TGTGCCAGCAATAGTCCGAACACTGAAGCTTTCTTT.

The chain is built from TRBV2 and TRBJ2-2; the match to TRBD2 covers 12 bases. V lost 1 base to trimming and J lost 4 bases; unmatched junction nucleotides: 7. The CDR3 totals 18 residues. Germline CDR1 reads SNHLY; CDR2 reads FYNNEI. The CDR3 loop is CASSEGLAGGPITGELFF. The DNA of the CDR3 is TGTGCCAGCAGTGAAGGCCTAGCGGGAGGGCCAATCACCGGGGAGCTGTTTTTT.

This chain uses TRBV28 with TRBJ2-3; 12 positions match TRBD1. CDR1 and CDR2 from the germline V gene are MDHEN and SYDVKM. The CDR3 sequence is 16 residues long. With V trimmed by 4 bases and J by 7 bases, 9 bases remained unmatched. The chain's CDR3 is CASSSAGTGGHYTQYF. The CDR3 DNA reads TGTGCCAGCAGTTCCGCCGGGACAGGGGGCCATTATACGCAGTATTTT.

The chain joins TRBV2 to TRBJ2-3; 7 positions match TRBD1. The CDR3 runs 15 residues. With 3 bases clipped from V and 3 bases from J, the junction kept 6 bases outside the gene matches. Germline V gene sequence: CDR1 SNHLY, CDR2 FYNNEI. CDR3 DNA: TGTGCCAGCAGTGACTGGACAGGAGAAACAGATACGCAGTATTTT. Its translation is CASSDWTGETDTQYF.

This rearrangement joins TRBV3-1 to TRBJ2-7; D is uncertain. This CDR3 comprises 14 residues. In germline, CDR1 is LGHDT, CDR2 YNNKEL (reference sequence). The germline V and J ends were trimmed by 3 bases and 0 bases, with 9 bases remaining between them. The CDR3 sequence is CASSQSSSSYEQYF. The CDR3 DNA follows: TGTGCCAGCAGCCAGAGCTCTAGCTCCTACGAGCAGTACTTC.

Written as DNA, the CDR3 is TGTGCCAGCAGCCCAGAACCTCTCACAGATACGCAGTATTTT. It codes for CASSPEPLTDTQYF. V is TRBV5-4 and J is TRBJ2-3; no reliable D call. In germline, CDR1 is SGHNT, CDR2 YYREEE (reference sequence). This CDR3 region has 14 residues. Trimming shortened V by 4 bases and J by 2 bases, and 11 bases separated the two germline ends.

This clonotype has just a few counts. The chain has TRBV12-3 or TRBV12-4 and TRBJ2-1; 14 bases fit TRBD2. The CDR3 is made up of 19 amino acids. The V gene end was trimmed by 7 bases and the J gene end by 3 bases; junction bases not matched to a gene: 14. The CDR3 nucleotides are TGTGCCAGCAACCCCCTCGGACTAGCGGGGGGAATCCGCTACAATGAGCAGTTCTTC. The encoded protein is CASNPLGLAGGIRYNEQFF.

The chain recombines TRBV6-2 or TRBV6-3 with TRBJ2-7; D may be TRBD2 (6 bases). The ends were cut back, 8 bases at V and 3 bases at J, with 17 bases in the middle. Germline-derived CDR1 and CDR2 are MNHEY and SVGEGT. The CDR3 covers 14 residues. The CDR3 DNA reads as TGTGCCAGCCTTGACCGGGACTGGAACTACGAGCAGTACTTC. This translates into CASLDRDWNYEQYF.

Ten or more counts support this clonotype. This sequence joins TRBV10-3 and TRBJ2-3, with D unclear. The CDR3 totals 13 residues. Trimming left V 4 bases short and J 6 bases short, with 11 bases between. Per germline, CDR1 ENHRY and CDR2 SYGVKD. The DNA for the CDR3 is TGTGCCATCAGTGGCCGGATGGTCGATACGCAGTATTTT. This gives the protein CAISGRMVDTQYF.

The V and J genes are TRBV28 and TRBJ1-2; a possible D gene is TRBD1 (6 bases). The CDR3 contains 14 residues. Per germline, CDR1 MDHEN and CDR2 SYDVKM. V shed 6 bases and J shed 5 bases, with 16 bases lying between them. CDR3 nucleotide sequence: TGTGCCAGCAGCCCACAGGGCTACATTTATGGCTACACCTTC. Translating gives CASSPQGYIYGYTF.

The J gene is TRBJ1-1, the V gene TRBV20-1; 7 bases are a match to TRBD1. The J segment lost 5 bases and the V segment lost 6 bases, leaving 9 bases of the junction unmatched. The CDR3 runs 13 residues. Germline CDR1 is DFQATT and CDR2 is SNEGSKA (reference sequence). CDR3 sequence: CSAFAPGGTEAFF. As DNA, the CDR3 is TGCAGTGCCTTTGCGCCAGGGGGAACTGAAGCTTTCTTT.

The chain couples TRBV12-3 or TRBV12-4 to TRBJ2-7, with D perhaps TRBD1 (5 bases). The length of the CDR3 is 13 residues. V was clipped by 3 bases and J by 9 bases, with 15 bases between them. The CDR3 region has the DNA TGTGCCAGCAGTTTCGAAGGGGTTAGAGTGCAGTACTTC. It encodes CASSFEGVRVQYF.

This clonotype was seen more than once but under ten times. The V gene is TRBV10-3, the J gene TRBJ2-5; 7 positions match TRBD1. V lost 6 bases to trimming and J lost 3 bases; unmatched junction nucleotides: 1. Germline lookup yields CDR1 ENHRY and CDR2 SYGVKD. The CDR3 spans 12 residues. Written as DNA, the CDR3 is TGTGCCATCAGAGGGACAGAAGAGACCCAGTACTTC. Its protein is CAIRGTEETQYF.

This clonotype was seen only a few times. Its ends do not fully match the called genes, so a read error is possible. J is TRBJ1-1 and V is TRBV2; no definite D call. The CDR3 is 13 amino acids. Germline assignment: CDR1 SNHLY and CDR2 FYNNEI. The chain's CDR3 is CASSESPPSPTVF. The DNA of the CDR3 is TGTGCCAGCAGTGAAAGCCCCCCGAGTCCCACGGTCTTT.

The gene calls are TRBV5-1 and TRBJ1-3; D gene unclear. V was pared by 2 bases and J by 2 bases, with 11 bases between. This CDR3 has 15 residues. Germline CDR1 reads SGHRS; CDR2 reads YFSETQ. CDR3 amino acids: CASSFEGDPGNTIYF. DNA for the CDR3: TGCGCCAGCAGCTTCGAGGGAGACCCTGGAAACACCATATATTTT.